Reported below is one T cell receptor beta chain. This entry comes from a study of blood T cell repertoires in COVID-19. Study details: PBMCs, B-cell-depleted T cells, or T cells provided the cDNA or gDNA that made up the material.

This CDR3 has 18 residues. V was pared by 4 bases and J by 7 bases, with 19 bases of the junction left unmatched. Germline V lookup: CDR1 SGHRS, CDR2 YFSETQ. In the authors' methods: Estimates of nucleated cell counts were drawn from the amplification of reference gene primers. The method was immunoSEQ multiplex PCR; TCRdb's version includes in-frame clones alone and lacks a portion of them. V, J and clone size are those of that table, while D and trimming were read from the DNA. The table includes nearly 95,000 clones, 75% to 90% detected once. The rearrangement joins TRBV5-1 to TRBJ2-1, with 8 bases fitting TRBD2. The TCR comes from a human donor with active COVID-19. The donor label of this sample is uncertain. The specimen sequenced was peripheral blood. In DNA, the CDR3 is TGCGCCAGCAGCATCAGCCCCCGAAGCGGGGGCGGTGGAAATGAGCAGTTCTTC. It specifies CASSISPRSGGGGNEQFF.